This T cell receptor beta chain was observed in a study of early stage breast cancer tumors. Study details: ER+/PR+/HER2- status applied to about 80% of the 16 invasive breast tumors. Study-level results: Tumor and normal breast were distinguished via blood comparison in about 90% of the 16 patients.

The method was immunoSEQ multiplex PCR; TCRdb's version includes in-frame clones alone and lacks a portion of them. The table records under 13,000 clones, under 85% of them present only once. Remarks on this clone: The antigen is undetermined.

Tumor samples used roughly 20-50 mg of diced tissue. CDR1 and CDR2 from the germline V gene are SGHRS and YFSETQ. V was clipped by 0 bases and J by 0 bases, with 13 bases between them. CDR3 size: 17 residues. V is TRBV5-1 and J is TRBJ1-3; unclear D gene. Input material: breast tumor tissue. The origin of this receptor is a person aged 70 to 85 with breast cancer. The chain's CDR3 is CASSLVHLESSGNTIYF. CDR3 coding DNA: TGCGCCAGCAGCTTGGTACACCTCGAAAGCTCTGGAAACACCATATATTTT.